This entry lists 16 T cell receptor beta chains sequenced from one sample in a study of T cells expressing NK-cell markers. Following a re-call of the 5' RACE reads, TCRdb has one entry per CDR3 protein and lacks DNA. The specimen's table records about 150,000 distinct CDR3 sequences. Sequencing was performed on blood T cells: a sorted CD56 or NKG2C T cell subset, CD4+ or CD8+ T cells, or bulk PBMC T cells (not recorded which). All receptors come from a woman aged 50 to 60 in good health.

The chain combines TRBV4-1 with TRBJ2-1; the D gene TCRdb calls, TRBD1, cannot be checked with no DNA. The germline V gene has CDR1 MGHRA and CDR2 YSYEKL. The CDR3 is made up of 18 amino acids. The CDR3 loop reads CASSQDGTGTAIQSEQFF.

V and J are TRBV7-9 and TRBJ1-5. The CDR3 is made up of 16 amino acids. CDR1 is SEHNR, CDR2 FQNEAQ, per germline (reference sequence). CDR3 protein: CASSGRIGEMSQPQHF.

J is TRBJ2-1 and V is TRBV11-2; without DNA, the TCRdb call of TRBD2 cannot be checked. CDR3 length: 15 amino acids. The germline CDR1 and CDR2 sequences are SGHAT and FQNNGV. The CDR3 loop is CASSVLTSSYNEQFF.

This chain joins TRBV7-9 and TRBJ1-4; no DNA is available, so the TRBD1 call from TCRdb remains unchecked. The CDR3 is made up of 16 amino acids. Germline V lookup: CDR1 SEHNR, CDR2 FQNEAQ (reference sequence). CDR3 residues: CASSLWDHSRGEKLFF.

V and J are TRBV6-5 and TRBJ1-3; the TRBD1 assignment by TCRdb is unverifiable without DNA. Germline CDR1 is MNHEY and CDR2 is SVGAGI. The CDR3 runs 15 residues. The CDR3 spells CASRPIPPEGNTIYF.

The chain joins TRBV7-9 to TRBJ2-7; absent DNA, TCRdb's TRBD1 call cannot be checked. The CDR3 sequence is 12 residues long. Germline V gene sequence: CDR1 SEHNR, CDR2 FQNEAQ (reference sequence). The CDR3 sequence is CASSGQGAEQYF.

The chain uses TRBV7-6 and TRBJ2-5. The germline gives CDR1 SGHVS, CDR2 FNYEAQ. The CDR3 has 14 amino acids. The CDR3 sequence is CASSLEAGTETQYF. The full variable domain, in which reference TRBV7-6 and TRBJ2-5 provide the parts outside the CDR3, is GAGVSQSPRYKVTKRGQDVALRCDPISGHVSLYWYRQALGQGPEFLTYFNYEAQQDKSGLPNDRFSAERPEGSISTLTIQRTEQRDSAMYRCASSLEAGTETQYFGPGTRLLVL.

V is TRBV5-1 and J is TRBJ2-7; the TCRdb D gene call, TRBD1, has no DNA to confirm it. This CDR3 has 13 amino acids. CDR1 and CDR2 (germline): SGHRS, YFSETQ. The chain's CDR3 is CASSLGDTYEQYF.

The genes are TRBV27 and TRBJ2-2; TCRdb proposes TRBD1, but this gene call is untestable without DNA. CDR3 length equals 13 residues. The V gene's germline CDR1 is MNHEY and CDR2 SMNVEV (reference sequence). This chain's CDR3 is CASSTTDTGELFF.

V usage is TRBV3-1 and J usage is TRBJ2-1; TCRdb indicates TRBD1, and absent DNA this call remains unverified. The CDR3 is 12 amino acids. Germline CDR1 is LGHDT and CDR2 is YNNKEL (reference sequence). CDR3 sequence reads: CASSPGGIEQFF.

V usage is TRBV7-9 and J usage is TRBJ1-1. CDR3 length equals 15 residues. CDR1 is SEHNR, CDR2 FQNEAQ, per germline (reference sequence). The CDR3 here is CASSLGRPPASEAFF.

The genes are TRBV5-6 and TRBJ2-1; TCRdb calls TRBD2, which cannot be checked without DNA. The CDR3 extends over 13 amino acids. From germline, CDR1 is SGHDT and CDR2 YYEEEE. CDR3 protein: CASSGGRATEQFF.

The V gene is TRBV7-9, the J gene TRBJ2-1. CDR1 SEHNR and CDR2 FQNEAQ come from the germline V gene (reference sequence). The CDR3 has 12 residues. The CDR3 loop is CASSTIRNEQFF.

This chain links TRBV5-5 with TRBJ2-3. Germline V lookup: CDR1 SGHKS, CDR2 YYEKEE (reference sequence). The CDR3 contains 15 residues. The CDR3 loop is CASSFDPTDTDTQYF.

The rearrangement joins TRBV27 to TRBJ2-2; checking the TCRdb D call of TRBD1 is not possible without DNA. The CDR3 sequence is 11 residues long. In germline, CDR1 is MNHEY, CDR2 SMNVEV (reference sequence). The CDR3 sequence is CASLGARELFF.

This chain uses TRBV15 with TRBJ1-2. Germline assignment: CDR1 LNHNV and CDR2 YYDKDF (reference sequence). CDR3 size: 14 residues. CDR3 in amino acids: CATSRDLSNYGYTF. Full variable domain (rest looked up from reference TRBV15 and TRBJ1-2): DAMVIQNPRYQVTQFGKPVTLSCSQTLNHNVMYWYQQKSSQAPKLLFHYYDKDFNNEADTPDNFQSRRPNTSFCFLDIRSPGLGDTAMYLCATSRDLSNYGYTFGSGTRLTVV.